This T cell receptor beta chain was identified in a study of CXCR3-negative and CXCR3-positive naive CD8 T cells. Study-level points and caveats: TRB CDR3 hydrophobicity was greater in CXCR3-positive naive cells than in CXCR3-negative naive cells. Cryopreservation partially decreased CXCR3 expression, and most assays used fresh PBMCs. For memory CD8+ cells diversity was much lower, but both naive subsets had comparably high diversity.

A word on this clonotype: Its target is not known.

The CDR3 has 12 amino acids. Germline CDR1 SQVTM, CDR2 ANQGSEA. The authors made the TRB cDNA libraries by 5' RACE using UMI labels. TCRdb reprocessed the 5' RACE reads; each CDR3 protein has one entry and no DNA is given. Here the sample table reports 60,000 to 65,000 distinct CDR3 sequences. The V call is TRBV29-1, the J call TRBJ2-7; with no DNA, the TCRdb D assignment of TRBD1 cannot be verified. The sequencing input was naive CXCR3+ CD8+ T cells from blood. Specified subset: CD45RO-CCR7+CD27+CD95- naive CD8+ T cells expressing CXCR3 (TNR3+). The sequence was obtained from a human donor in good health. Some clones in this sample may be carry-over from other donors' samples. The CDR3 loop is CSVLRDSYEQYF.